The 23 T cell receptor beta chains reported below all come from one sample, sequenced in a study of vaccination and CD4 T cells after COVID-19. The treatment denotes: roughly 11-day PBMC culture with coronavirus spike peptide pools or control peptides (ViraFEST assay). No antigen has been identified for these receptors. Sequencing of the DNA from cultured CD4+ T cells was carried out with the Oncomine TCR Beta short-read assay. MiXCR, run by TCRdb on the PCR reads, gives a single entry per CDR3 protein. Among approximately 12,000 distinct CDR3 sequences, roughly 26% were seen once, and the ten largest hold around 29%. The specimen comprised CD4+ T cells from blood, cultured in vitro, sampled before SARS-CoV-2 vaccination. The receptors derive from a human donor who received a COVID-19 vaccine.

The gene calls are TRBV5-4 and TRBJ1-2; 9 positions match TRBD1. J gave up 4 bases and V 7 bases, and 14 bases lay outside the gene matches. CDR3 length equals 16 residues. Germline values: CDR1 SGHNT, CDR2 YYREEE (reference sequence). The CDR3 spells CASGEQGAQPTYGYTF. The CDR3 DNA is TGTGCCAGCGGCGAACAGGGGGCTCAGCCCACCTATGGCTACACCTTC.

This rearrangement joins TRBV19 to TRBJ1-1; 8 positions agree with TRBD1. J gave up 2 bases and V 4 bases, and 6 bases lay outside the gene matches. The CDR3 length is 15 residues. In germline, CDR1 is LNHDA, CDR2 SQIVND (reference sequence). CDR3 nucleotides: TGTGCCAGTAGTACCCAGACAGGGGCCAACACTGAAGCTTTCTTT. Its protein is CASSTQTGANTEAFF.

The rearrangement uses TRBV18 and TRBJ2-7; D not certain. CDR3 size: 16 residues. The V gene's germline CDR1 is KGHSH and CDR2 LQKENI. V lost 2 bases and J 4 bases, leaving 18 bases between the germline ends. CDR3 DNA sequence: TGTGCCAGCTCACCAGTCTCGGTAGGATCAAGTTACGAGCAGTACTTC. It is translated as CASSPVSVGSSYEQYF.

V usage is TRBV10-3 and J usage is TRBJ1-5, with D perhaps TRBD1 (5 bases). The CDR3 covers 15 residues. V lost 4 bases and J lost 0, with 10 bases in between. Germline V lookup: CDR1 ENHRY, CDR2 SYGVKD. The CDR3 protein is CAISGPGGSNQPQHF. CDR3 coding DNA: TGTGCCATCAGTGGGCCGGGGGGTAGCAATCAGCCCCAGCATTTT.

The sample holds a few counts of this clonotype. V usage is TRBV7-6 and J usage is TRBJ2-2; 7 nucleotides agree with TRBD2. CDR1 is SGHVS, CDR2 FNYEAQ, per germline. The CDR3 is made up of 15 amino acids. The J segment lost 1 base and the V segment lost 5 bases, leaving 4 bases of the junction unmatched. The CDR3: CASSPRTRNTGELFF. The CDR3 region has the DNA TGTGCCAGCAGCCCGAGGACTAGGAACACCGGGGAGCTGTTTTTT.

The chain combines TRBV7-2 with TRBJ1-2; 8 positions agree with TRBD1. Germline loops: CDR1 SGHTA, CDR2 FQGNSA. The CDR3 runs to 13 residues. Trimming removed 5 bases from V and 5 bases from J; junction bases left unmatched: 4. Here the CDR3 DNA reads TGTGCCAGCAGCCCCGGGACAGGATATGGCTACACCTTC. Its translation is CASSPGTGYGYTF.

The rearrangement uses TRBV6-1 and TRBJ1-4, with TRBD1 as a possible D gene (5 bases). This CDR3 has 13 residues. Trimming took off 6 bases at V and 3 bases at J, with 8 bases between the two ends. The V gene's germline CDR1 is MNHNS and CDR2 SASEGT. DNA of the CDR3: TGTGCCAGCAGGACAGCATCTAATGAAAAACTGTTTTTT. It translates to CASRTASNEKLFF.

This clonotype is deemed medium-sized. V and J are TRBV27 and TRBJ1-4; D is uncertain. This CDR3 is 15 amino acids long. The V end lost 5 bases, the J end lost 6 bases, and 16 bases lay between the germline ends. Germline V gene data show CDR1 as MNHEY and CDR2 as SMNVEV (reference sequence). CDR3 in DNA: TGTGCCAGCAGTCCCATGTTCCCTCAGGATGAAAAACTGTTTTTT. This translates into CASSPMFPQDEKLFF.

The count of this clonotype is one. The DNA of the CDR3 is TGCAGTGCTATAGTAAAGAGGAACACTGAAGCTTTCTTT. It yields the protein CSAIVKRNTEAFF. The J gene is TRBJ1-1, the V gene TRBV20-1; unclear D gene. Trimming took off 4 bases at V and 1 base at J, with 10 bases between the two ends. The CDR3 is 13 residues long. Per the germline V gene, CDR1 is DFQATT and CDR2 is SNEGSKA (reference sequence).

The gene calls are TRBV19 and TRBJ1-1; D is possibly TRBD1 (6 bases). The CDR3 totals 11 residues. Germline CDR1 is LNHDA and CDR2 is SQIVND (reference sequence). Trimming shortened V by 3 bases and J by 9 bases, and 8 bases separated the two germline ends. CDR3 nucleotides: TGTGCCAGTAGTATGCGGGGGCAAGCTTTCTTT. Its protein product is CASSMRGQAFF.

This chain links TRBV18 with TRBJ2-5; D call uncertain. Germline V gene data show CDR1 as KGHSH and CDR2 as LQKENI. This CDR3 contains 16 residues. V was cut by 3 bases and J by 2 bases, with 16 bases left in between. The CDR3 region is CASSPRLGQEQETQYF. The CDR3 nucleotides read TGTGCCAGCTCACCGCGATTAGGGCAAGAACAAGAGACCCAGTACTTC.

This clonotype counts as medium-sized (0.01 to 0.1%). This chain connects TRBV20-1 to TRBJ1-2; D perhaps matches TRBD1 (5 bases). The CDR3 consists of 13 residues. The ends were cut back, 6 bases at V and 2 bases at J, with 13 bases in the middle. Germline lookup yields CDR1 DFQATT and CDR2 SNEGSKA (reference sequence). The CDR3, as DNA: TGCAGTGCAGAGAGGGACCCGAACTATGGCTACACCTTC. Encoded protein: CSAERDPNYGYTF.

The chain carries TRBV7-9 and TRBJ1-1, with 8 bases fitting TRBD1. Per germline, CDR1 SEHNR and CDR2 FQNEAQ (reference sequence). The V and J ends lost 5 bases and 1 base, in that order; junction bases with no gene match: 3. This CDR3 spans 14 amino acids. The CDR3 is CASSRGQGNTEAFF. CDR3 nucleotide sequence: TGTGCCAGCAGCCGCGGACAGGGGAACACTGAAGCTTTCTTT.

This clonotype was recorded a few times. V and J are TRBV5-1 and TRBJ2-3; 8 nucleotides agree with TRBD2. The CDR3 extends over 16 amino acids. The ends lost 0 bases at V and 2 bases at J; junction bases unmatched: 5. The V gene's germline CDR1 is SGHRS and CDR2 YFSETQ. The CDR3 loop reads CASSLVEGLVTDTQYF. The DNA of the CDR3 is TGCGCCAGCAGCTTGGTTGAGGGACTAGTCACAGATACGCAGTATTTT.

This clonotype was seen a few times. The chain links TRBV7-2 to TRBJ2-2, with a possible D match to TRBD2 (6 bases). CDR1 is SGHTA and CDR2 is FQGNSA in the germline V gene. With 5 bases removed from V and 2 bases from J, the gap between germline ends came to 15 bases. CDR3 length: 16 amino acids. The CDR3 DNA sequence: TGTGCCAGCAGCGTACTGGCGGGGAAAAACACCGGGGAGCTGTTTTTT. It specifies CASSVLAGKNTGELFF.

The rearrangement uses TRBV7-3 and TRBJ2-2; D uncertain. The CDR3 covers 15 residues. CDR1 and CDR2 (germline): SGHTA, FQGTGA. The V and J ends lost 0 bases and 3 bases respectively, with 8 bases between them. The CDR3 loop is CASSLTGAYTGELFF. In nucleotides, the CDR3 is TGTGCCAGCAGCTTAACCGGAGCCTACACCGGGGAGCTGTTTTTT.

This clonotype was detected only a few times. In DNA form, the CDR3 reads TGCGCCAGCAGCTTGGGACTTCGGAGCACCTATAATTCACCCCTCCACTTT. This sequence encodes CASSLGLRSTYNSPLHF. The V gene is TRBV5-1, the J gene TRBJ1-6; D ambiguous. The CDR3 contains 17 residues. Germline V CDR1 and CDR2: SGHRS, YFSETQ. V lost 0 bases and J 2 bases, leaving 12 bases between the germline ends.

The sample holds a few counts of this clonotype. The rearrangement uses TRBV24-1 and TRBJ1-4; D is possibly TRBD1 (6 bases). This CDR3 is built from 14 residues. Per germline, CDR1 KGHDR and CDR2 SFDVKD. V was pared by 5 bases and J by 7 bases, with 13 bases between. The CDR3 protein is CATSGGAGTEKLFF. The CDR3, as DNA: TGTGCCACCAGTGGGGGGGCTGGGACTGAAAAACTGTTTTTT.

V is TRBV28 and J is TRBJ1-2; 7 nucleotides match TRBD1. The germline CDR1 and CDR2 sequences are MDHEN and SYDVKM. V shed 8 bases and J 14 bases; nucleotides not matched to a gene: 2. There are 8 residues in the CDR3. The CDR3 DNA reads as TGTGCCAGCGGGGGACAGACCTTC. Amino acids: CASGGQTF.

The chain couples TRBV27 to TRBJ1-1; D is unclear. This CDR3 spans 13 amino acids. With 2 bases removed from V and 1 base from J, the gap between germline ends came to 5 bases. CDR1 and CDR2 from the germline V gene are MNHEY and SMNVEV (reference sequence). The CDR3 is CASSLTPNTEAFF. The CDR3 DNA is TGTGCCAGCAGTTTAACACCGAACACTGAAGCTTTCTTT.

This clonotype has more than one count but fewer than ten. The genes are TRBV19 and TRBJ2-4; D remains ambiguous. Trimming stripped 3 bases from V and 4 bases from J, with 7 bases between. Per germline, CDR1 LNHDA and CDR2 SQIVND (reference sequence). The CDR3 sequence is 13 residues long. The CDR3 reads CASSINGKNIQYF. Here the CDR3 DNA reads TGTGCCAGTAGTATCAACGGGAAAAACATTCAGTACTTC. The whole variable domain, remainder taken from reference TRBV19 and TRBJ2-4, is DGGITQSPKYLFRKEGQNVTLSCEQNLNHDAMYWYRQDPGQGLRLIYYSQIVNDFQKGDIAEGYSVSREKKESFPLTVTSAQKNPTAFYLCASSINGKNIQYFGAGTRLSVL.

The chain recombines TRBV3-1 with TRBJ2-1, with D perhaps assigned TRBD1 or TRBD2 (6 bases each). Trimming stripped 4 bases from V and 5 bases from J, with 12 bases between. Germline CDR1 and CDR2: LGHDT and YNNKEL (reference sequence). The CDR3 length is 14 residues. The CDR3 loop reads CASSPRRGHNEQFF. Here the CDR3 DNA reads TGTGCCAGCAGCCCCCGACGGGGGCACAATGAGCAGTTCTTC.

Points on this clonotype: At one boundary the junction diverges from the germline segment, which might be a read error. The chain couples TRBV6-1 to TRBJ2-2; possibly TRBD2 for D (5 bases). Per germline, CDR1 MNHNS and CDR2 SASEGT. The CDR3 has 16 residues. Here the CDR3 DNA reads TGTACCAGCAGTGAAGTCTCGGTAGCGCGAGCCGGGGAGCTGTTTTTT. It encodes CTSSEVSVARAGELFF.